The clone carrying this TCR beta chain was observed at least ten times. Its antigen is not identified. Combining iRepertoire HTBI primers with Arm-PCR of CDR3 regions, the authors built TCR beta libraries. TCRdb passed the multiplex PCR reads through MiXCR, listing each CDR3 protein once. Here the sample spans about 540,000 distinct CDR3 sequences, about 13% being singletons. The sample originates from a study of regulatory T cells in long-lasting Graves disease. Time point specified: newly diagnosed GD, antithyroid drugs for less than 3 months. RNA from PBMCs was the source of the TCR library. Per the germline V gene, CDR1 is MNHEY and CDR2 is SMNVEV (reference sequence). V lost 3 bases and J lost 9; bases outside the gene matches: 7. The CDR3 has 15 residues. Overall study findings and caveats: Patients with persistent Graves' had lower TCR diversity than newly diagnosed patients.

The sample was also reused in another study, on T cells in Graves' hyperthyroidism and ophthalmopathy. That work states: For Graves' hyperthyroidism to be stable, ophthalmopathy could not progress within 18 months.

The sequence was obtained from a man younger than 40 with Graves disease. The source was peripheral blood mononuclear cells (PBMCs), collected at new diagnosis, from a patient treated with antithyroid drugs. The chain has TRBV27 and TRBJ2-1; 11 bases are a match to TRBD2. CDR3: CASSLTSGIAGEQFF. In DNA, the CDR3 is TGTGCCAGCAGTTTGACTAGCGGGATTGCGGGTGAGCAGTTCTTC.